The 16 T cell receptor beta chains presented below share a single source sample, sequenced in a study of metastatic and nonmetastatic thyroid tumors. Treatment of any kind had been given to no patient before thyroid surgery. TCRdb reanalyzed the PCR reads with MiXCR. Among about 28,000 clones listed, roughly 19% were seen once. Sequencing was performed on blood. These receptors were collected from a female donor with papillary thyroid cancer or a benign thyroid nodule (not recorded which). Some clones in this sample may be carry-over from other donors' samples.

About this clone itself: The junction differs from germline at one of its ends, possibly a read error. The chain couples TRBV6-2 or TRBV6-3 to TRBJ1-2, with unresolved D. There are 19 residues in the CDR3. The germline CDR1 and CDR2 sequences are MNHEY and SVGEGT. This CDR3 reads CANSSPGTAKRGTNYGYTF. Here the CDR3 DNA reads TGTGCCAACAGTAGCCCGGGCACAGCAAAACGCGGAACTAACTATGGCTACACCTTC.

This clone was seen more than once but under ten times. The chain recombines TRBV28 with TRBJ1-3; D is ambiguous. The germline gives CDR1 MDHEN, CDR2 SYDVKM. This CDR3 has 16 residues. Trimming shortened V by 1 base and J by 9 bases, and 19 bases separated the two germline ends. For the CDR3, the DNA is TGTGCCAGCAGTTTATCGGCAGGAAGCTCTGGTAGCACCATATATTTT. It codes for CASSLSAGSSGSTIYF.

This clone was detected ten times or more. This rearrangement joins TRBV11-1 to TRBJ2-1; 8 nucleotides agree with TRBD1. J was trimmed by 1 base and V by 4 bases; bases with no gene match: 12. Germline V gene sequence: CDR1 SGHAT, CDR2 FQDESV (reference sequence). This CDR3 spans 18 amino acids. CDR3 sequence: CASSSGTGLKLSYNEQFF. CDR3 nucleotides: TGTGCCAGCAGCTCCGGGACAGGCCTTAAATTGTCCTACAATGAGCAGTTCTTC.

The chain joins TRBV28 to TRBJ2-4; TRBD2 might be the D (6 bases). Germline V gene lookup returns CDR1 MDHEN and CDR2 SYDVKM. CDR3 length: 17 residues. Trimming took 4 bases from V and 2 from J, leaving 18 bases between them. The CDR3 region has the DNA TGTGCCAGCAGTTCCCTTAGAAGCGGGTTATCCAAAAACATTCAGTACTTC. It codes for CASSSLRSGLSKNIQYF.

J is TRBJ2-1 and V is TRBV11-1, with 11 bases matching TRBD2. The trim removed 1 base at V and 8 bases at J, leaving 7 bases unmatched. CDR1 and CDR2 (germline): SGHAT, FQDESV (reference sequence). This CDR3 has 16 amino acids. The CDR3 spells CASSLVTSGASDEQFF. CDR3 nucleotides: TGTGCCAGCAGCTTAGTGACTAGCGGGGCCTCGGATGAGCAGTTCTTC. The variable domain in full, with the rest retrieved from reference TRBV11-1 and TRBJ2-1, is EAEVAQSPRYKITEKSQAVAFWCDPISGHATLYWYRQILGQGPELLVQFQDESVVDDSQLPKDRFSAERLKGVDSTLKIQPAELGDSAMYLCASSLVTSGASDEQFFGPGTRLTVL.

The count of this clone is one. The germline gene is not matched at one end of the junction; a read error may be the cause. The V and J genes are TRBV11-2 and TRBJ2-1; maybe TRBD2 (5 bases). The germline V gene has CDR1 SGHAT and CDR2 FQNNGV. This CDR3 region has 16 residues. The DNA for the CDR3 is TGTGCCAGCAGCTTGTCAGTGGGAGCGCGATACAATGATCAGTTCTTC. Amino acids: CASSLSVGARYNDQFF. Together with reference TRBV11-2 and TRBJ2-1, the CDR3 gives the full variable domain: EAGVAQSPRYKIIEKRQSVAFWCNPISGHATLYWYQQILGQGPKLLIQFQNNGVVDDSQLPKDRFSAERLKGVDSTLKIQPAKLEDSAVYLCASSLSVGARYNDQFFGPGTRLTVL.

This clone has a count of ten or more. The DNA of the CDR3 is TGCGCCAGCAGCCAAGTCGCGGGGGGGCCCACCGGGGAGCTGTTTTTT. Translation: CASSQVAGGPTGELFF. The rearrangement links TRBV4-1 to TRBJ2-2, with 9 bases lining up with TRBD2. The germline CDR1 and CDR2 sequences are MGHRA and YSYEKL. This CDR3 is built from 16 residues. With V trimmed by 1 base and J by 4 bases, 4 bases remained unmatched.

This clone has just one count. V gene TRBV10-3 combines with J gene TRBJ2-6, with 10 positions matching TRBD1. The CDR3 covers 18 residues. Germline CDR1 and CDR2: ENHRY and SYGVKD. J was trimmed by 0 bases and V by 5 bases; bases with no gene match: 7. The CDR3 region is CAISLSGTGDSGANVLTF. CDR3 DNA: TGTGCCATCAGTTTATCCGGGACAGGGGACTCTGGGGCCAACGTCCTGACTTTC.

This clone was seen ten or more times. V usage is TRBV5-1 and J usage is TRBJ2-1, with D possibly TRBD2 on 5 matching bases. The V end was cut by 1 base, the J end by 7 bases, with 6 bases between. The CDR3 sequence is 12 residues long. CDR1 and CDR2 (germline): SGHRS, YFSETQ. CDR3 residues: CASSLSGNEQFF. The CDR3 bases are TGCGCCAGCAGCTTGTCGGGGAATGAGCAGTTCTTC.

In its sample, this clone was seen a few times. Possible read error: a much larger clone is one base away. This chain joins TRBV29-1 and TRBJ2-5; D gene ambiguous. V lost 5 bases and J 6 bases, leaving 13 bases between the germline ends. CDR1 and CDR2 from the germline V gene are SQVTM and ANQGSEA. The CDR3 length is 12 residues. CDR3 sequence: CSVPSWRKTQYF. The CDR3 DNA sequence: TGCAGCGTTCCCAGCTGGAGAAAGACCCAGTACTTC.

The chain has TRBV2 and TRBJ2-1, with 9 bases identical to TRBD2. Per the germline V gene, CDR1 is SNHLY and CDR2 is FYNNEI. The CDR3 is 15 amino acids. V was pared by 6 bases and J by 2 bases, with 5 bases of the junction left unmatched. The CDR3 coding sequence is TGTGCCAGCAGGGATAGCGGGAGTCCCTACAATGAGCAGTTCTTC. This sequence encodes CASRDSGSPYNEQFF.

This chain's CDR3 is CASSYSFGTSGGAGELFF. CDR3 nucleotides: TGTGCCAGCAGTTACTCCTTCGGGACTAGCGGGGGGGCCGGGGAGCTGTTTTTT. The V and J genes are TRBV6-5 and TRBJ2-2; TRBD2 aligns across 16 bases. The CDR3 loop spans 18 amino acids. J gave up 6 bases and V 0 bases, and 4 bases lay outside the gene matches. CDR1 MNHEY and CDR2 SVGAGI come from the germline V gene.

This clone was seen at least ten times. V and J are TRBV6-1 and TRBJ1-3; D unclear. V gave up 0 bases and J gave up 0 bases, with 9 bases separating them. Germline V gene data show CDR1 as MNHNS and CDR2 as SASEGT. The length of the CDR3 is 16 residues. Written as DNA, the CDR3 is TGTGCCAGCAGTGAAGCTGGAGAGAGCTCTGGAAACACCATATATTTT. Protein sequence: CASSEAGESSGNTIYF.

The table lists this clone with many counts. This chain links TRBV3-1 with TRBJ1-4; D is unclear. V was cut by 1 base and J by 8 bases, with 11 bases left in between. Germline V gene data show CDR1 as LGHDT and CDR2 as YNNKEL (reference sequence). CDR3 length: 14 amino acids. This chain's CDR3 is CASSQGRAEEKLFF. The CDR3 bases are TGTGCCAGCAGCCAAGGCAGAGCGGAGGAAAAACTGTTTTTT. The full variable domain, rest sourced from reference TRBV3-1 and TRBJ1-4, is DTAVSQTPKYLVTQMGNDKSIKCEQNLGHDTMYWYKQDSKKFLKIMFSYNNKELIINETVPNRFSPKSPDKAHLNLHINSLELGDSAVYFCASSQGRAEEKLFFGSGTQLSVL.

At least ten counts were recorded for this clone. The CDR3 loop is CASTPLGTLNQPQHF. The CDR3 DNA is TGTGCCAGCACCCCCCTCGGGACTCTTAATCAGCCCCAGCATTTT. The chain uses TRBV28 and TRBJ1-5; tentatively, D is TRBD1 (5 bases). Trimming took off 7 bases at V and 4 bases at J, with 17 bases between the two ends. This CDR3 is built from 15 residues. CDR1 and CDR2 from the germline V gene are MDHEN and SYDVKM.

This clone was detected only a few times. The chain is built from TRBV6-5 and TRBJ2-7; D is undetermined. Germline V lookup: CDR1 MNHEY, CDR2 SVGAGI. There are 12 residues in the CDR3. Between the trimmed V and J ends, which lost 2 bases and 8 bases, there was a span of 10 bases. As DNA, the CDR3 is TGTGCCAGCAGTTACGGGGTTGGTCAGCAGTACTTC. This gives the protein CASSYGVGQQYF.